These 18 T cell receptor beta chains share one sample of origin, sequenced in a study of blood T cell repertoires in COVID-19. Repertoires were generated with immunoSEQ multiplex PCR, while TCRdb's copy carries only in-frame clones and drops some. Of around 340,000 clones detected, about nine tenths appear once; the ten largest clones hold 3% to 4%. The sequenced sample was peripheral blood. These receptors were collected from an older woman with COVID-19, enrolled during active disease.

CDR3 nucleotide sequence: TGTGCCAGCAGCTTTATCCTCACAGATACGCAGTATTTT. Protein: CASSFILTDTQYF. V gene TRBV7-8 combines with J gene TRBJ2-3; D uncertain. CDR1 and CDR2 from the germline V gene are SGHVS and FQNEAQ. Trimming took off 3 bases at V and 2 bases at J, with 6 bases between the two ends. The CDR3 runs 13 residues.

The CDR3 sequence is CAAQGGTRSTDTQYF. In DNA form, the CDR3 reads TGTGCCGCCCAGGGAGGAACCCGAAGCACAGATACGCAGTATTTT. The V call is TRBV7-9, the J call TRBJ2-3; perhaps TRBD2 as D (6 bases). CDR3 size: 15 residues. Germline CDR1 and CDR2: SEHNR and FQNEAQ (reference sequence). Trimming cost V 11 bases and J 0 bases, with 18 bases left between them.

The genes are TRBV2 and TRBJ2-3, with TRBD1 identical over 7 bases. The junction had 8 bases not matched to a gene; V was cut back by 4 bases and J by 1 base. This CDR3 has 16 residues. Germline V gives CDR1 SNHLY, CDR2 FYNNEI. This CDR3 reads CASSVTGAVGTDTQYF. The CDR3 DNA is TGTGCCAGCAGTGTTACAGGGGCTGTTGGCACAGATACGCAGTATTTT.

This clone was detected many times. The J gene is TRBJ2-1, the V gene TRBV2; D is possibly TRBD2 (7 bases). CDR1 SNHLY and CDR2 FYNNEI come from the germline V gene. This CDR3 has 12 residues. V shed 5 bases and J shed 14 bases, with 16 bases lying between them. The CDR3: CASSHWRGRKFF. The DNA for the CDR3 is TGTGCCAGCAGTCATTGGCGGGGGCGAAAGTTCTTC.

The V call is TRBV7-9, the J call TRBJ1-4; D is possibly TRBD1 (6 bases). Trimming took 5 bases from V and 8 from J, leaving 18 bases between them. The germline V gene has CDR1 SEHNR and CDR2 FQNEAQ (reference sequence). The CDR3 is 15 amino acids. The CDR3 nucleotides read TGTGCCAGCAGCACCCGGGACACAAGACGGGAAAAACTGTTTTTT. It translates to CASSTRDTRREKLFF. The whole variable domain, filled in from reference TRBV7-9 and TRBJ1-4, reads DTGVSQNPRHKITKRGQNVTFRCDPISEHNRLYWYRQTLGQGPEFLTYFQNEAQLEKSRLLSDRFSAERPKGSFSTLEIQRTEQGDSAMYLCASSTRDTRREKLFFGSGTQLSVL.

This clone was seen just once. This rearrangement joins TRBV7-9 to TRBJ1-4; D is possibly TRBD1 (5 bases). From germline, CDR1 is SEHNR and CDR2 FQNEAQ (reference sequence). Trimming took 5 bases from V and 0 from J, leaving 16 bases between them. CDR3 size: 17 residues. CDR3 nucleotide sequence: TGTGCCAGCAGCACCCCGACAGCTTTTGCAACTAATGAAAAACTGTTTTTT. The encoded protein is CASSTPTAFATNEKLFF.

V gene TRBV5-1 combines with J gene TRBJ1-1, with 9 bases aligning to TRBD1. Germline values: CDR1 SGHRS, CDR2 YFSETQ. There are 14 residues in the CDR3. The V gene end was trimmed by 5 bases and the J gene end by 4 bases; junction bases not matched to a gene: 6. The CDR3 sequence is CASRTTGGLTEAFF. For the CDR3, the DNA is TGCGCCAGCAGGACGACAGGGGGACTCACTGAAGCTTTCTTT.

This chain joins TRBV6-1 and TRBJ2-5; perhaps TRBD2 as D (5 bases). Trimming left V 1 base short and J 3 bases short, with 9 bases between. The CDR3 is 14 amino acids. Germline V gene lookup returns CDR1 MNHNS and CDR2 SASEGT. This CDR3 is CASSEGVGKETQYF. The CDR3 DNA reads TGTGCCAGCAGTGAAGGGGTCGGGAAAGAGACCCAGTACTTC.

CDR3 sequence: CASSLEAGSTDTQYF. CDR3 bases: TGCGCCAGCAGCTTGGAAGCGGGGTCCACAGATACGCAGTATTTT. The rearrangement uses TRBV5-1 and TRBJ2-3; 7 bases line up with TRBD2. The J segment lost 2 bases and the V segment lost 0 bases, leaving 3 bases of the junction unmatched. The CDR3 loop spans 15 amino acids. Germline values: CDR1 SGHRS, CDR2 YFSETQ.

This chain uses TRBV27 with TRBJ2-1; the match to TRBD1 covers 7 bases. The CDR3 has 15 residues. Trimming cost V 6 bases and J 12 bases; bases outside gene matches: 17. Germline-derived CDR1 and CDR2 are MNHEY and SMNVEV (reference sequence). CDR3 amino acids: CASSPTGSETIGQFF. The CDR3 DNA reads as TGTGCCAGCAGCCCGACAGGGAGTGAGACAATTGGGCAGTTCTTC.

This sequence joins TRBV7-2 and TRBJ1-3, with D possibly being TRBD1 (5 bases). The CDR3 runs to 15 residues. Germline V CDR1 and CDR2: SGHTA, FQGNSA. Trimming stripped 3 bases from V and 0 bases from J, with 9 bases between. CDR3 region: CASSLGGYSGNTIYF. In DNA form, the CDR3 reads TGTGCCAGCAGCTTGGGGGGGTACTCTGGAAACACCATATATTTT.

This CDR3 is CASSEYRDPTEAFF. The CDR3 bases are TGTGCCAGTAGTGAATACAGGGATCCGACTGAAGCTTTCTTT. This chain uses TRBV19 with TRBJ1-1; tentative D call: TRBD1 (6 bases). This CDR3 is 14 amino acids long. Trimming removed 5 bases at V and 5 bases at J, with 15 bases between. Germline CDR1 LNHDA, CDR2 SQIVND (reference sequence).

The chain links TRBV4-2 to TRBJ1-2; D perhaps matches TRBD1 (5 bases). Germline V gene data show CDR1 as LGHNA and CDR2 as YNFKEQ. The CDR3 is 15 residues long. Deletions cut 0 bases from V and 0 bases from J, with 8 bases between. In DNA form, the CDR3 reads TGTGCCAGCAGCCAAGATAGACAGCCTAACTATGGCTACACCTTC. Translated, it gives CASSQDRQPNYGYTF.

This clone was observed a few times. The J gene is TRBJ1-6, the V gene TRBV11-2, with D uncertain. This CDR3 has 13 amino acids. Germline V gene data show CDR1 as SGHAT and CDR2 as FQNNGV. Trimming took 4 bases from V and 6 from J, leaving 7 bases between them. CDR3 loop: CASSSLVNSPLHF. The CDR3 coding sequence is TGTGCCAGCAGCTCCCTAGTTAATTCACCCCTCCACTTT.

This sequence joins TRBV6-6 and TRBJ1-4, with TRBD1 identical over 7 bases. The CDR3 spans 15 residues. The ends lost 6 bases at V and 6 bases at J; junction bases unmatched: 10. CDR1 is MNHNY and CDR2 is SVGAGI in the germline V gene (reference sequence). For the CDR3, the DNA is TGTGCCAGCAGGCCCGAACAGGGGCGCCATGAAAAACTGTTTTTT. Amino acids: CASRPEQGRHEKLFF.

This clone was counted a single time. The chain employs TRBV7-9 and TRBJ1-5, with 7 bases identical to TRBD1. The CDR3 is 16 residues long. With V trimmed by 1 base and J by 6 bases, 9 bases remained unmatched. CDR1 and CDR2 from the germline V gene are SEHNR and FQNEAQ (reference sequence). CDR3: CASSLGTGVRGQPQHF. In DNA, the CDR3 is TGTGCCAGCAGCTTAGGTACAGGGGTCAGGGGTCAGCCCCAGCATTTT.

The V call is TRBV27, the J call TRBJ1-4; D unclear. Trimming cost V 2 bases and J 0 bases, with 7 bases left between them. The length of the CDR3 is 15 residues. The V gene's germline CDR1 is MNHEY and CDR2 SMNVEV (reference sequence). The CDR3 bases are TGTGCCAGCAGTTTAGGAGGGACAACTAATGAAAAACTGTTTTTT. Translating gives CASSLGGTTNEKLFF. Together with reference TRBV27 and TRBJ1-4, the CDR3 gives the full variable domain: EAQVTQNPRYLITVTGKKLTVTCSQNMNHEYMSWYRQDPGLGLRQIYYSMNVEVTDKGDVPEGYKVSRKEKRNFPLILESPSPNQTSLYFCASSLGGTTNEKLFFGSGTQLSVL.

The rearrangement uses TRBV12-3 or TRBV12-4 and TRBJ2-1; 9 nucleotides align to TRBD2. The ends lost 3 bases at V and 13 bases at J; junction bases unmatched: 4. The CDR3 has 12 residues. The CDR3 is CASSFSSGVQFF. In DNA, the CDR3 is TGTGCCAGCAGTTTCTCTAGCGGGGTCCAGTTCTTC.